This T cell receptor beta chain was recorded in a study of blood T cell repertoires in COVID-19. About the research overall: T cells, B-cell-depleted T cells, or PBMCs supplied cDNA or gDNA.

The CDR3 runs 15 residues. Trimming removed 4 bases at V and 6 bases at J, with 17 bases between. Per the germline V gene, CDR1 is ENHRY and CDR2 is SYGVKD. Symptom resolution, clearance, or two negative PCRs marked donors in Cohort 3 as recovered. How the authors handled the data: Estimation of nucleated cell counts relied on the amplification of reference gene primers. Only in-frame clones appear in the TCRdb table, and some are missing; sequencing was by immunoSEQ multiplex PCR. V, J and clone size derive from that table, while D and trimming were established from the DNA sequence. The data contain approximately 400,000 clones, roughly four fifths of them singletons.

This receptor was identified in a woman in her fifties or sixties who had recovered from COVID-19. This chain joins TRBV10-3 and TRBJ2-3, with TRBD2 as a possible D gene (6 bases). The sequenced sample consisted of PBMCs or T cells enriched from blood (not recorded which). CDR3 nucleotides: TGTGCCATCAGTGGGGGGGAGCGGGTTGAGGATACGCAGTATTTT. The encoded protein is CAISGGERVEDTQYF.